A selection of T cell receptor beta chains follows, all from one sample in a study of T-cell reconstitution after alpha-beta-depleted transplantation in children. TCRdb used MiXCR to reprocess the PCR reads, holding one entry per CDR3 protein. The profile shows approximately 350,000 distinct CDR3 sequences, under 13% of them singletons. The material sequenced was PBMCs from the stem cell graft donor, taken from the stem cell graft. Receptors were obtained from a human donor who donated a stem cell graft to a child with acute lymphoblastic leukemia. Both conserved end residues are part of each CDR3. The order of the fields is CDR3 length, J gene, V gene, D gene, clone size, CDR3 DNA, CDR3 protein. A D gene is named only where the DNA matches it firmly. Not all rows give a size; the values are once, few, many and, for expanded clones, a class.

15 TRBJ1-2 TRBV4-3 - - TGCGCCAGCAGCCGTACTCAATTTCGGGGCTATGGCTACACCTTC CASSRTQFRGYGYTF
15 TRBJ1-5 TRBV7-8 - few TGTGCCAGCAGCGACTCCGCGGGATTCAATCAGCCCCAGCATTTT CASSDSAGFNQPQHF
17 TRBJ2-7 TRBV15 - few TGTGCCACCAGCAGACCCCCTTGGAGGGGGAGCTCCTACGAGCAGTACTTC CATSRPPWRGSSYEQYF
16 TRBJ2-7 TRBV19 TRBD2 - TGTGCCAGTAGTGGAAGACTCGGGACTAGATACTACGAGCAGTACTTC CASSGRLGTRYYEQYF
17 TRBJ2-5 TRBV24-1 - many TGTGCCACCAGTGATTGCCTAAATGGATCGAGTAAGGAGACCCAGTACTTC CATSDCLNGSSKETQYF
11 TRBJ2-7 TRBV29-1 - - TGCAGCGCCCTTGACGGATACGAGCAGTACTTC CSALDGYEQYF
17 TRBJ2-4 TRBV2 TRBD1 - TGTGCCAGCAGCCGGGACAGGGACCTCTTAGCCAAAAACATTCAGTACTTC CASSRDRDLLAKNIQYF
14 TRBJ1-1 TRBV7-9 - few TGTGCCAGCAGCCCGCCCAAGGGAGGCACTGAAGCTTTCTTT CASSPPKGGTEAFF
15 TRBJ1-3 TRBV6-1 - many TGTGCCAGCAAATTAGCAGGGGACGCGGGAAACACCATATATTTT CASKLAGDAGNTIYF
14 TRBJ2-7 TRBV5-6 - - TGTGCCAGCAGCCCAACGGGGACTTACTACGAGCAGTACTTC CASSPTGTYYEQYF
14 TRBJ2-5 TRBV2 TRBD1 many TGTGCCAGCAGTGAAGGGGGGACAGGGCTTACCCAGTACTTC CASSEGGTGLTQYF
14 TRBJ2-1 TRBV7-8 - many TGTGCCAGCAGCTTAGGGACGACGGATACTGAGCAGTTCTTC CASSLGTTDTEQFF
15 TRBJ2-7 TRBV12-3/TRBV12-4 TRBD1 - TGTGCCAGCAGTCCTACCGGGACAGGGGCGGGGGAGCAGTACTTC CASSPTGTGAGEQYF
15 TRBJ1-1 TRBV29-1 - few TGCAGCGGTAGGACGGGATCGGGAGGGGGAACTGAAGCTTTCTTT CSGRTGSGGGTEAFF
15 TRBJ2-1 TRBV29-1 TRBD2 - TGCAGCGTCTCGACTAGCGGGGGCTCCTACAATGAGCAGTTCTTC CSVSTSGGSYNEQFF
15 TRBJ2-1 TRBV11-2 TRBD2 few TGTGCCAGCAGCGAAATAGCGGGAGTGGAGAATGAGCAGTTCTTC CASSEIAGVENEQFF
13 TRBJ1-4 TRBV19 TRBD1 few TGTGCCACCAGGGACAGGCCTAATGAAAAACTGTTTTTT CATRDRPNEKLFF
13 TRBJ2-7 TRBV2 - few TGTGCCAGCAGTGATCTCTTAGGCTACGAGCAGTACTTC CASSDLLGYEQYF
17 TRBJ1-2 TRBV20-1 - - TGCAGTGCTAGAAGGGCCACCTCTTACCGGGACTACTATGGCTACACCTTC CSARRATSYRDYYGYTF
15 TRBJ2-2 TRBV4-1 - few TGCGCCAGCAGCCCCGGACACGGGAACACCGGGGAGCTGTTTTTT CASSPGHGNTGELFF
14 TRBJ1-2 TRBV7-3 - - TGTGCCAGCAGCCCTCGGGGTAATGTGGATGGCTACACCTTC CASSPRGNVDGYTF
13 TRBJ1-1 TRBV2 - few TGTGCCAGCCTACTCGGGTTGGGGACTGAAGCTTTCTTT CASLLGLGTEAFF
11 TRBJ1-1 TRBV24-1 - few TGTGCCATTCACCGGGGCACTGAAGCTTTCTTT CAIHRGTEAFF
15 TRBJ2-7 TRBV5-1 - - TGCGCCAGCAGTAGTTCCCCCCCTCGAAACTACGAGCAGTACTTC CASSSSPPRNYEQYF
16 TRBJ2-3 TRBV5-6 TRBD2 few TGTGCCAGCAGCTTGGTGAGCGGGGCGGGGGCAGATACGCAGTATTTT CASSLVSGAGADTQYF
16 TRBJ1-5 TRBV6-1 - few TGTGCCAGCAGACCGCGACGAGGCGCGAGCAATCAGCCCCAGCATTTT CASRPRRGASNQPQHF
15 TRBJ2-2 TRBV3-1 TRBD1 few TGTGCCAGCAGCCGACAGGGGCTGAACACCGGGGAGCTGTTTTTT CASSRQGLNTGELFF
14 TRBJ1-4 TRBV7-2 - once TGTGCCAGCAGCTTAGGGGGATTTAATGAAAAACTGTTTTTT CASSLGGFNEKLFF
13 TRBJ2-5 TRBV19 - - TGTGCCAGTAGTATAGCTAGGGAAGAGACCCAGTACTTC CASSIAREETQYF
15 TRBJ2-2 TRBV29-1 TRBD1 few TGCAGCGTTGAGGGGGGACAGGGTCGGACCGGGGAGCTGTTTTTT CSVEGGQGRTGELFF
13 TRBJ1-2 TRBV4-3 TRBD1 - TGCGCCAGCAGCCAAAACAGGGGATCTGGCTACACCTTC CASSQNRGSGYTF
14 TRBJ1-5 TRBV4-1 - many TGCGCCAGCAGCCAGGTGGCAGGGGCCCAGCCCCAGCATTTT CASSQVAGAQPQHF
12 TRBJ2-2 TRBV3-1 - few TGTGCCAGCAGCCAATTGGCTCCGGAACTGTTTTTT CASSQLAPELFF
16 TRBJ1-5 TRBV7-2 - few TGTGCCAGCAGCTTGTATGGGGGCTATAGCAATCAGCCCCAGCATTTT CASSLYGGYSNQPQHF
14 TRBJ2-1 TRBV6-1 - - TGTGCCAGCAGTGGGAGGGGGGATCACAATGAGCAGTTCTTC CASSGRGDHNEQFF
14 TRBJ2-4 TRBV7-9 TRBD1 few TGTGCCAGCAGCTTAGGACAGGGACACAACATTCAGTACTTC CASSLGQGHNIQYF
16 TRBJ2-1 TRBV14 - few TGTGCCAGCAGCCAAGTCGGGAGAGAAAGCTACAATGAGCAGTTCTTC CASSQVGRESYNEQFF
21 TRBJ2-6 TRBV4-1 TRBD2 - TGCGCCAGCAGCCAAGAATATTTAAGGACTAGCGGAGTCTCTGGGGCCAACGTCCTGACTTTC CASSQEYLRTSGVSGANVLTF
16 TRBJ1-4 TRBV7-9 - - TGTGCCAGCAGCTTAGAATGGAGAGCAACTAATGAAAAACTGTTTTTT CASSLEWRATNEKLFF
14 TRBJ2-1 TRBV12-3/TRBV12-4 - - TGTGCCAGCAGTTTTATGGTTCCCTACAATGAGCAGTTCTTC CASSFMVPYNEQFF
13 TRBJ2-1 TRBV27 - - TGTGCCAGCATGCCTGGACCCTGGCATGAGCAGTTCTTC CASMPGPWHEQFF
15 TRBJ2-3 TRBV7-8 - many TGTGCCAGCACCCTAGGGGAGAAGAGCACAGATACGCAGTATTTT CASTLGEKSTDTQYF
16 TRBJ2-3 TRBV5-6 TRBD2 - TGTGCCAGCAGCCCTGATAGCGGGAGGGCCTGGGATACGCAGTATTTT CASSPDSGRAWDTQYF
13 TRBJ1-2 TRBV20-1 - few TGCAGTGCTAAGCGTAACAGCAACTATGGCTACACCTTC CSAKRNSNYGYTF
14 TRBJ2-4 TRBV30 TRBD1 many TGTGCCTGGAGTGCGACAGGGGGGGCCACCCCTCAGTACTTC CAWSATGGATPQYF
13 TRBJ2-5 TRBV15 - few TGTGCCACCAGCACGGACAACCAAGAGACCCAGTACTTC CATSTDNQETQYF
14 TRBJ2-1 TRBV12-3/TRBV12-4 TRBD2 - TGTGCCAGCATCCCTGGACTAGCCCACAATGAGCAGTTCTTC CASIPGLAHNEQFF
12 TRBJ2-5 TRBV20-1 TRBD2 few TGCAGTGCTGGGGCGGGGGAAGAGACCCAGTACTTC CSAGAGEETQYF
14 TRBJ2-5 TRBV6-5 TRBD1 many TGTGCCAGCAGTTACTCGGACAGGGGAAAGACCCAGTACTTC CASSYSDRGKTQYF
13 TRBJ1-2 TRBV12-3/TRBV12-4 - - TGTGCCAGCAGTTTGAGGGTAACGGAAGGCTACACCTTC CASSLRVTEGYTF
15 TRBJ2-7 TRBV7-9 - - TGTGCCAGCAGCTCAACAGGGGAGGGATCCTACGAGCAGTACTTC CASSSTGEGSYEQYF